This section outlines one T cell receptor (beta chain) sequence together with its context. Its antigen is unidentified. Time point defined: patch test 3, about 24 weeks after DPC sensitization. Indicated treatment: therapeutic diphenylcyclopropenone sensitization with weekly scalp DPC. Donors, patients with alopecia ranging from 18 to 70 years old and judged suitable for DPC, provided samples. CDR1 is SEHNR and CDR2 is FQNEAQ in the germline V gene (reference sequence). Trimming removed 0 bases from V and 2 bases from J, with 4 bases in between. The CDR3 runs 14 residues. This sample is part of a study of human T cells and chemical hapten exposure. Whole-study results and caveats: Each of the donors had alopecia, so their immune responses may not resemble those of healthy people. Counts of TCRs above 1 in 1000 frequency stayed unchanged with DPC sensitization.

Attachment of unique molecular identifiers to individual cDNA molecules was performed in the library. One entry per CDR3 protein, called by TCRdb with MiXCR from the RACE reads. The profile shows just over 95,000 distinct CDR3 sequences, 25% to 35% of them singletons. Sequencing was performed on whole blood, taken in connection with sensitization to the hapten diphenylcyclopropenone (DPC). This receptor was identified in a man between 40 and 49 years old with alopecia areata. Some clones in this sample may be carry-over from other donors' samples. This chain uses TRBV7-9 with TRBJ1-4; unclear D gene. CDR3: CASSLAGTNEKLFF. Here the CDR3 DNA reads TGTGCCAGCAGCTTAGCCGGGACTAATGAAAAACTGTTTTTT.